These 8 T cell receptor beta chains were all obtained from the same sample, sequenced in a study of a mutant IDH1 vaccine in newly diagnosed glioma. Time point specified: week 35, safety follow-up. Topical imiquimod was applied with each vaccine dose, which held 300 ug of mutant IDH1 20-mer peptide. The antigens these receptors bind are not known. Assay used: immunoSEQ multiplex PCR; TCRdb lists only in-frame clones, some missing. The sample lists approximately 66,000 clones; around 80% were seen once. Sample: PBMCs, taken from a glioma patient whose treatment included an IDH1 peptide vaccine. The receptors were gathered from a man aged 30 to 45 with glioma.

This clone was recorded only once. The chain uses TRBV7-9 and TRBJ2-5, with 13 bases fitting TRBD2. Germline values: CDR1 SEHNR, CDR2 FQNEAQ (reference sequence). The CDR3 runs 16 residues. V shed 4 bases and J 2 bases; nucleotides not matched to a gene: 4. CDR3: CASSSLTSGGQETQYF. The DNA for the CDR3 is TGTGCCAGCAGCTCTCTGACTAGCGGGGGGCAAGAGACCCAGTACTTC.

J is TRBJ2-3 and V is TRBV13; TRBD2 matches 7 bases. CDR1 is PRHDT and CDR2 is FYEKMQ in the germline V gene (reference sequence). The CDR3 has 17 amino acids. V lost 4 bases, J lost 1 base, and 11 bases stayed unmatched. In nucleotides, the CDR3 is TGTGCCAGCAGCTCCCTGGGTCCCGCGGGGGGCACAGATACGCAGTATTTT. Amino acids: CASSSLGPAGGTDTQYF.

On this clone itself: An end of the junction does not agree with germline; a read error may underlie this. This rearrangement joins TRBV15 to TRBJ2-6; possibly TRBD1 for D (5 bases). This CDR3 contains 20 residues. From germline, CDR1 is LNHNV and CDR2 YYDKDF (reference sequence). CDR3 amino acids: CATRRVIGQGIISGANVLTF. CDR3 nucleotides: TGTGCCACCAGAAGAGTTATTGGGCAGGGAATCATCTCTGGGGCCAACGTCCTGACTTTC. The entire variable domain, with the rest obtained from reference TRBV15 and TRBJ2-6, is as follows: DAMVIQNPRYQVTQFGKPVTLSCSQTLNHNVMYWYQQKSSQAPKLLFHYYDKDFNNEADTPDNFQSRRPNTSFCFLDIRSPGLGDTAMYLCATRRVIGQGIISGANVLTFGAGSRLTVL.

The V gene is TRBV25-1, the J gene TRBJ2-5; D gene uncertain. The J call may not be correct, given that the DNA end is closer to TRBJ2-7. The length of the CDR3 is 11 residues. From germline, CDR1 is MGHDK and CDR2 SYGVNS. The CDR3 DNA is TGTGCCAGCAGTGGGTCCTACGAGCAGTACTTC. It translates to CASSGSYEQYF.

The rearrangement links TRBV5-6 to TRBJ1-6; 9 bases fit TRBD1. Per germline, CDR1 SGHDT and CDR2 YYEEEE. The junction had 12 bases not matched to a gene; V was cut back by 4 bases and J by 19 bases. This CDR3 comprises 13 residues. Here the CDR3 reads CASSPGTGQEGHF. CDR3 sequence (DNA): TGTGCCAGCAGCCCAGGGACAGGGCAAGAGGGACACTTT.

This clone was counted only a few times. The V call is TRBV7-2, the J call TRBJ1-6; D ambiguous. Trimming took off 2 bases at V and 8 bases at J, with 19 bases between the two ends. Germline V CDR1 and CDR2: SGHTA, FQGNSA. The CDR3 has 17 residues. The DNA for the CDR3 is TGTGCCAGCAGCTTAAGGAGTTTCTCCCTTTTTGATTCACCCCTCCACTTT. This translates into CASSLRSFSLFDSPLHF.

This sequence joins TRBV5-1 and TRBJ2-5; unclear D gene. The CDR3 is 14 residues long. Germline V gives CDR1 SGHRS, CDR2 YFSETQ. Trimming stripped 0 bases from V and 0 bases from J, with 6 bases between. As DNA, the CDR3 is TGCGCCAGCAGCTTGGCCGCTAACCAAGAGACCCAGTACTTC. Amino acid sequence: CASSLAANQETQYF.

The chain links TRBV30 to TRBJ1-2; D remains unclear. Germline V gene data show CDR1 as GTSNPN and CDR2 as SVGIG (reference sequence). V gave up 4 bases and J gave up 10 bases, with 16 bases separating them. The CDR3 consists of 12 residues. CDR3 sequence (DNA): TGTGCCTGGAAGGGTCGGTCCGGGGACTACACCTTC. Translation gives CAWKGRSGDYTF.